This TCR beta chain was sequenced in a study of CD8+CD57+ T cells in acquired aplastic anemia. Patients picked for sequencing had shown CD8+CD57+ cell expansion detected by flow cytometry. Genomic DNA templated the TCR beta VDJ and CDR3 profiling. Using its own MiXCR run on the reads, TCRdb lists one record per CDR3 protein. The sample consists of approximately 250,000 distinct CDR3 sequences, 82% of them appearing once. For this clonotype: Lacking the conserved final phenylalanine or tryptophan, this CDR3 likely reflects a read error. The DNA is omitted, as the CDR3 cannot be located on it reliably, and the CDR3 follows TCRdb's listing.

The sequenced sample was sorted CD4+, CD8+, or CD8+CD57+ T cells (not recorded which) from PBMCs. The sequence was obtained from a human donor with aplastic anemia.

The CDR3 protein is CASSFQRSRGSDEL. The V gene is TRBV7-9, the J gene TRBJ2-3; TRBD1, as called in the table, went unchecked against the DNA. The length of the CDR3 is 14 amino acids, counting both ends. Germline CDR1 and CDR2: SEHNR and FQNEAQ (reference sequence).